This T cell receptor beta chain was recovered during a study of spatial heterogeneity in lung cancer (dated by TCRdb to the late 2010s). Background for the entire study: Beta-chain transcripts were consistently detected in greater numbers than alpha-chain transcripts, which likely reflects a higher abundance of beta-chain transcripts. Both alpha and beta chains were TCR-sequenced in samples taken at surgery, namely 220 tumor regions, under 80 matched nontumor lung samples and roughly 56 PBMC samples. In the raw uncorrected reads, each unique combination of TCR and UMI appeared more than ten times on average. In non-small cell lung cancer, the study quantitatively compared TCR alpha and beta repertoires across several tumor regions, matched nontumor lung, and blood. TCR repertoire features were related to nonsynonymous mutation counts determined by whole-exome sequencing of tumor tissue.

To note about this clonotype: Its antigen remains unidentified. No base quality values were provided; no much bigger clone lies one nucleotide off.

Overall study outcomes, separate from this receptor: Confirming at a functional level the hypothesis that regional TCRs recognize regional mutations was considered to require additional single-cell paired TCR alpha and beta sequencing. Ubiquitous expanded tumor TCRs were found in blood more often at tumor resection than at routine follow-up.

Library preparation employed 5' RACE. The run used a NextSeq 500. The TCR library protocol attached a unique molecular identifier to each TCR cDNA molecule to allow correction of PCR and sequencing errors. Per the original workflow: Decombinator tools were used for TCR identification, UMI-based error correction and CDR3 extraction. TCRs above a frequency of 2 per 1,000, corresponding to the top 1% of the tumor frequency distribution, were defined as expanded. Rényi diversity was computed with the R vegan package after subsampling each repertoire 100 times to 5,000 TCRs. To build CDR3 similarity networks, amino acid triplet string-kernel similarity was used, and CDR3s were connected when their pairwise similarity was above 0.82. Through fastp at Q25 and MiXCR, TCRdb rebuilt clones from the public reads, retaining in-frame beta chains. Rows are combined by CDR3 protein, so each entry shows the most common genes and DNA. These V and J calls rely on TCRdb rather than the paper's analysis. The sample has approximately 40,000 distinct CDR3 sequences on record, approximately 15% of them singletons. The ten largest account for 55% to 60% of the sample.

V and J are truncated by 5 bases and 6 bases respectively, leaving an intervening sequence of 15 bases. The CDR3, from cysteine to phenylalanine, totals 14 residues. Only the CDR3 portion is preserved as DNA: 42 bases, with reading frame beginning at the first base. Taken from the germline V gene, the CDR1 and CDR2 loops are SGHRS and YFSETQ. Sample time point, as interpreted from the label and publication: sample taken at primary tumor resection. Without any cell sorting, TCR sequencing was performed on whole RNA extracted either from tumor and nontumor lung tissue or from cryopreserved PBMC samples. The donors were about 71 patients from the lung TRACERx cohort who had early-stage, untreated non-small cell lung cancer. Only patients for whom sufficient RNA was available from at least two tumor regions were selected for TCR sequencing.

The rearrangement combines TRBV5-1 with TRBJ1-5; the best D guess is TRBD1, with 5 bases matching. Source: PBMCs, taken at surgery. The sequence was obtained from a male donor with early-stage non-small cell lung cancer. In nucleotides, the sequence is TGCGCCAGCAGGCGGGGGGTAGGGGCTCAGCCCCAGCATTTT. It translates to CASRRGVGAQPQHF. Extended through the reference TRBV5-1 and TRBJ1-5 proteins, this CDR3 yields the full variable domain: KAGVTQTPRYLIKTRGQQVTLSCSPISGHRSVSWYQQTPGQGLQFLFEYFSETQRNKGNFPGRFSGRQFSNSRSEMNVSTLELGDSALYLCASRRGVGAQPQHFGDGTRLSIL.